One T cell receptor (beta chain) is described in this entry. Its antigen remains unidentified. This CDR3 has 15 residues. CDR1 is WSHSY, CDR2 SAAADI, per germline. V dropped 0 bases and J dropped 6; count of bases not matched to a gene: 5. The entry originates in a study of shared clonotypes between healthy human individuals. Sequenced by immunoSEQ multiplex PCR; TCRdb stores in-frame clones only, minus some. The sample carries about 79,000 clones, under 65% recorded once. Study conclusions and caveats: Sharing across four donors was highest in naive CD4 (roughly 5%) and lowest in memory CD8 (roughly 0.4%).

Healthy HIV-negative adults without recent acute infections or vaccinations served as donors. CD8 memory combined CD45RO+ cells with CCR7-negative CD45RA+ TemRA cells. The chain combines TRBV10-2 with TRBJ1-5, with 7 bases aligning to TRBD1. Sequenced sample: memory CD8+ T cells sorted from blood. Regarding subset: CD45RO+ cells pooled with CCR7-negative TemRA cells. This receptor was obtained from a young man in good health. The CDR3 DNA follows: TGCGCCAGCAGTGAGTCGGAGGGGGCGGGTCAGCCCCAGCATTTT. This codes for CASSESEGAGQPQHF.